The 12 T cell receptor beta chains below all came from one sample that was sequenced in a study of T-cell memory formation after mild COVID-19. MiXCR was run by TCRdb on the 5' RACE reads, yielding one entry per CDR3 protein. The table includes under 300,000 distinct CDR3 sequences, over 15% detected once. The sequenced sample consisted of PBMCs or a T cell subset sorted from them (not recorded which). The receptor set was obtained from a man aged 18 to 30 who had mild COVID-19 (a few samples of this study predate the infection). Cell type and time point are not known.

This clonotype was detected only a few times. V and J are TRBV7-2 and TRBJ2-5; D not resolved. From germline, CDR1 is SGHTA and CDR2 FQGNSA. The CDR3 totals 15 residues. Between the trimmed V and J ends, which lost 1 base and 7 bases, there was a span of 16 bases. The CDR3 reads CASSLVFWEVGTQYF. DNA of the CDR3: TGTGCCAGCAGCTTAGTGTTCTGGGAAGTAGGGACCCAGTACTTC.

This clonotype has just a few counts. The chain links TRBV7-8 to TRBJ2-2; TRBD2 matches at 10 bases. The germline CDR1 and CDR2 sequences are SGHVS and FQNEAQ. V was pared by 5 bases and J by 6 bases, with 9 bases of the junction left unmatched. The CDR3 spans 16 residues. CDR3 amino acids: CASSPGERGGAGELFF. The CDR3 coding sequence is TGTGCCAGCAGCCCCGGAGAGCGGGGGGGAGCCGGGGAGCTGTTTTTT.

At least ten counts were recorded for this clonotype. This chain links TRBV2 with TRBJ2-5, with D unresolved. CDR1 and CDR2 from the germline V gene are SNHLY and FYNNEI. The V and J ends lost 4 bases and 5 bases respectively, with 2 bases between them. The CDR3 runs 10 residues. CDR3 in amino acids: CASSVETQYF. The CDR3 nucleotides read TGTGCCAGCAGTGTGGAGACCCAGTACTTC.

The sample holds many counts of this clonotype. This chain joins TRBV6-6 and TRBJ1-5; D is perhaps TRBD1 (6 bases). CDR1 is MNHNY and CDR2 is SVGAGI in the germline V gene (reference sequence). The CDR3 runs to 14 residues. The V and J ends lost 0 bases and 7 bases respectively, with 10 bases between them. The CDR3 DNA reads TGTGCCAGCAGTTACTCGGGGGGCCGCCAGCCCCAGCATTTT. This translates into CASSYSGGRQPQHF.

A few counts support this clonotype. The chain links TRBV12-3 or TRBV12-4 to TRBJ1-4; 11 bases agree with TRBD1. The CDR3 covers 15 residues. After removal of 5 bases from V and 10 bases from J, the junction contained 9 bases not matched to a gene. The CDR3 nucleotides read TGTGCCAGCAGTCCCGCCGGGACAGGGGGTGGAAAACTGTTTTTT. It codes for CASSPAGTGGGKLFF.

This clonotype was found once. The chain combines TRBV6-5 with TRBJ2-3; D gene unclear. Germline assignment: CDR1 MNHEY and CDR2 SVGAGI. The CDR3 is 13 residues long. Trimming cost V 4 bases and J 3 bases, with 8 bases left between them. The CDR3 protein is CASSSIITDTQYF. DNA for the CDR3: TGTGCCAGCAGTTCGATCATAACAGATACGCAGTATTTT.

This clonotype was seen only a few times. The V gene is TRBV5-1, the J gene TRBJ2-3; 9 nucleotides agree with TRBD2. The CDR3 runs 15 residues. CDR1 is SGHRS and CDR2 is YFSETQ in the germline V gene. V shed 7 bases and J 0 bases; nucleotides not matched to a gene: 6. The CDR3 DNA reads TGCGCCAGCCGTGCCCTAGCGGGAAGCACAGATACGCAGTATTTT. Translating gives CASRALAGSTDTQYF.

The CDR3 DNA follows: TGTGCCAGCAGCTTACAGGGATCCTATAATTCACCCCTCCACTTT. Amino acid sequence: CASSLQGSYNSPLHF. This chain connects TRBV7-2 to TRBJ1-6; TRBD1 might be the D (5 bases). Trimming stripped 2 bases from V and 1 base from J, with 6 bases between. The CDR3 has 15 amino acids. Per the germline V gene, CDR1 is SGHTA and CDR2 is FQGNSA.

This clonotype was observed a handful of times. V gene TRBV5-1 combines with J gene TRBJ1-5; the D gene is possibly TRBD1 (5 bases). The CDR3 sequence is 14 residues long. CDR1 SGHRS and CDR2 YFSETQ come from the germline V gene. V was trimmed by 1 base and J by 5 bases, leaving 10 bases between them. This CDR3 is CASSLIGEYQPQHF. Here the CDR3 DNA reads TGCGCCAGCAGCTTGATAGGGGAGTATCAGCCCCAGCATTTT.

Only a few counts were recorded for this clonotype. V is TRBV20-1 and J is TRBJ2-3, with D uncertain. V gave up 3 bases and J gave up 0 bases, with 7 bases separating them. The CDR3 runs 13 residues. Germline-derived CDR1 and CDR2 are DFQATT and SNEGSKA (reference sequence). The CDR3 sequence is CSARADSTDTQYF. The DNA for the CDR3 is TGCAGTGCTAGGGCGGACAGCACAGATACGCAGTATTTT.

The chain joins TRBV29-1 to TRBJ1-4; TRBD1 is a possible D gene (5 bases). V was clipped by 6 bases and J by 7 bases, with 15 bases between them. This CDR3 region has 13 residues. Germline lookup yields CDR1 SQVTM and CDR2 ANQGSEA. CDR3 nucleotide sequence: TGCAGCGTCGCTATAGGGGACGCTGAAAAACTGTTTTTT. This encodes CSVAIGDAEKLFF. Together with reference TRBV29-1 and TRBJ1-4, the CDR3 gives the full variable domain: SAVISQKPSRDICQRGTSLTIQCQVDSQVTMMFWYRQQPGQSLTLIATANQGSEATYESGFVIDKFPISRPNLTFSTLTVSNMSPEDSSIYLCSVAIGDAEKLFFGSGTQLSVL.

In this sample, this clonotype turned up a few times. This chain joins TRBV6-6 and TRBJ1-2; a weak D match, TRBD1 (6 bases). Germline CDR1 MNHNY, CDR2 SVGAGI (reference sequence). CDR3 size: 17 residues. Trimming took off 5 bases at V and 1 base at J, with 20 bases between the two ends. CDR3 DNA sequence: TGTGCCAGCAGTCCCGACTCGGGACACCGGATTAACTATGGCTACACCTTC. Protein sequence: CASSPDSGHRINYGYTF.